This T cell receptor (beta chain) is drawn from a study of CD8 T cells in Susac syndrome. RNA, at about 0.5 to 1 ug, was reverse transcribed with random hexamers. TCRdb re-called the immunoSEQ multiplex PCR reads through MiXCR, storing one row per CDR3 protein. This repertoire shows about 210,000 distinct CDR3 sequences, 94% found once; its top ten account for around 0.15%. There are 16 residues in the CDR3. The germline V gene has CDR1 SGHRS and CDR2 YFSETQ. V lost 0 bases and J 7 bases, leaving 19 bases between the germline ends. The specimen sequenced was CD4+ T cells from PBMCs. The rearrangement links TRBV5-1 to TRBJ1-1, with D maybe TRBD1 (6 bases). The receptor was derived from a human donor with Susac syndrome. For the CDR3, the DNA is TGCGCCAGCAGCTTGGGGCCCAGACAGGATCAAAGTGAAGCTTTCTTT. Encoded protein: CASSLGPRQDQSEAFF.